One T cell receptor (beta chain) is described in this entry. The data derive from a study of T cell responses to AZD1222 COVID-19 vaccine. TCRdb's table, derived via immunoSEQ multiplex PCR, lists solely in-frame clones and lacks some. The table shows around 56,000 clones, with 70% to 90% occurring only once. The receptor was isolated from an adult who received the AZD1222 COVID-19 vaccine. The specimen was peripheral blood, collected 28 days after the second AZD1222 dose.

The CDR3 DNA reads TGTGCCATCAATCAGGGGGAGAACACTGAAGCTTTCTTT. As protein: CAINQGENTEAFF. The chain joins TRBV10-3 to TRBJ1-1; TRBD1 matches at 7 bases. In germline, CDR1 is ENHRY, CDR2 SYGVKD. The CDR3 is made up of 13 amino acids. Losses at the gene ends were 7 bases for V and 1 base for J; bases not matched to a gene: 3.